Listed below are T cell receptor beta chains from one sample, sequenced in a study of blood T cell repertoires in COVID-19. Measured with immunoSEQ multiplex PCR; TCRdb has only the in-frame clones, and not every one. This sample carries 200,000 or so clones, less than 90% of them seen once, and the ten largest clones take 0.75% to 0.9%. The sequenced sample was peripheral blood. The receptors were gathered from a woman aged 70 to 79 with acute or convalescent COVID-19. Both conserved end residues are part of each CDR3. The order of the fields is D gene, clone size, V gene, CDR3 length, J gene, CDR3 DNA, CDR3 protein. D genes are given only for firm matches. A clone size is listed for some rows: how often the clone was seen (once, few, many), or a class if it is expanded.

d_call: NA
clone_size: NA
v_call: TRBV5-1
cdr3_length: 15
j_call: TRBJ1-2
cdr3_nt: TGCGCCAGCAGCTCAGTTGGAGGCAGGAACTATGGCTACACCTTC
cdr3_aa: CASSSVGGRNYGYTF

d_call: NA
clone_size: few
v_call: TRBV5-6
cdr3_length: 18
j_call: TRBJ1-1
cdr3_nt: TGTGCCAGCAGCTTGGCCGGGTCGGGGTGGGCCATGAACACTGAAGCTTTCTTT
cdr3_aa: CASSLAGSGWAMNTEAFF

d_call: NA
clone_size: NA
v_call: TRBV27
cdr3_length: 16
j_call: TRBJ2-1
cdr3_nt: TGTGCCAGCAGTTATCGACTGTCGAGCTCCTACAATGAGCAGTTCTTC
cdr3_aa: CASSYRLSSSYNEQFF

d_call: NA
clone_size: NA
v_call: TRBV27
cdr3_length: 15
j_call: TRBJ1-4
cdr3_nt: TGTGCCAGCAGTTTACGGGCCCTGGGGCATGAAAAACTGTTTTTT
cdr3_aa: CASSLRALGHEKLFF

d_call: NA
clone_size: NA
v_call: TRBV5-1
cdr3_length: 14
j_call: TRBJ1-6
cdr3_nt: TGCGCCAGCAGCCCCCTGGGGGCGACTTCACCCCTCCACTTT
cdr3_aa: CASSPLGATSPLHF

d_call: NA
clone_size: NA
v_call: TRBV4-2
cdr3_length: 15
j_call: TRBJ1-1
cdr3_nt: TGTGCCAGCAGCCAAGATGGCGCGGCGAACACTGAAGCTTTCTTT
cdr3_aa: CASSQDGAANTEAFF

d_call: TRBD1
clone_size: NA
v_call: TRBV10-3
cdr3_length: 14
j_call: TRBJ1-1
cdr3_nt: TGTGCCATCAGTGGCAGGGGGTTGGACACTGAAGCTTTCTTT
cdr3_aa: CAISGRGLDTEAFF

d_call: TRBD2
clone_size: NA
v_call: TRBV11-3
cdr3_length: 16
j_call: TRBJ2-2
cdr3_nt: TGTGCCAGCGGCTCCCGACTAGCGGGACTCACCGGGGAGCTGTTTTTT
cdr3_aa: CASGSRLAGLTGELFF

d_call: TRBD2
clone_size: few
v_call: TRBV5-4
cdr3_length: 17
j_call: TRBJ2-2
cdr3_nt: TGTGCCAGCAGCTTGGCCCCTAGCGGACTAGACACCGGGGAGCTGTTTTTT
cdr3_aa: CASSLAPSGLDTGELFF

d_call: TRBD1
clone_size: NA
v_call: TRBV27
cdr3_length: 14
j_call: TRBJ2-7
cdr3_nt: TGTGCCAGCAGTTACGGGACAGAGACGGGCGAGCAGTACTTC
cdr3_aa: CASSYGTETGEQYF

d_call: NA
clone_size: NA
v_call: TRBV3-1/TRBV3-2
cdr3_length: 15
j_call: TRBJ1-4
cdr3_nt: TGTGCCAGCAGCCAAGCGTCCCGGGACACGGCCAAACTGTTTTTT
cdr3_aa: CASSQASRDTAKLFF

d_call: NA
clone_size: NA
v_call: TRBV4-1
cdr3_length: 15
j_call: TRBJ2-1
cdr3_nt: TGCGCCAGCAGCCAAGCTGGCCAGACACGCAATGAGCAGTTCTTC
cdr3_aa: CASSQAGQTRNEQFF

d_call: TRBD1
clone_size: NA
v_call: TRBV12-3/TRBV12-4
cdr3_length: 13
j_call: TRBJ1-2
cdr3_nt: TGTGCCAGCAACCCCACAGGGGCATATGGCTACACCTTC
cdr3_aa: CASNPTGAYGYTF

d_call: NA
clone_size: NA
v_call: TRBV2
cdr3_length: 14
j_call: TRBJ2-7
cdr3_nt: TGTGCCAGCAGTGAAGCGTTTAAGCGCGGCGAGCAGTACTTC
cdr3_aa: CASSEAFKRGEQYF

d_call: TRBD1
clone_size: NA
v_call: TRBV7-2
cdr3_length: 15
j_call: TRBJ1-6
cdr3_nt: TGTGCCAGCAGCTTAGCCCCAGGGGGTGGTTCACCCCTCCACTTT
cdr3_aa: CASSLAPGGGSPLHF

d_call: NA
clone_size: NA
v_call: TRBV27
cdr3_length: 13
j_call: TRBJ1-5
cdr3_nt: TGTGCCAGCAGTCTCCGAGGGAGTCAGCCCCAGCATTTT
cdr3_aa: CASSLRGSQPQHF

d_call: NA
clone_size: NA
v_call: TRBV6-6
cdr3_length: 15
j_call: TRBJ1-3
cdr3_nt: TGTGCCAGCAGTTTACAGGGCGCGTCCGGAAACACCATATATTTT
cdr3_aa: CASSLQGASGNTIYF

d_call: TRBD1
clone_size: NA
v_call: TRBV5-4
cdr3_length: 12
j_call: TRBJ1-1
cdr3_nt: TGTGCCAGCAGCTTTGGACAGGGGATAGCTTTCTTT
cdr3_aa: CASSFGQGIAFF

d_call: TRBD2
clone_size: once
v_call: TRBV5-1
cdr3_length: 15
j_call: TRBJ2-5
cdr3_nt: TGCGCCAGCAGCCGGCTAGCGGGAGGCCAAGAGACCCAGTACTTC
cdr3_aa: CASSRLAGGQETQYF

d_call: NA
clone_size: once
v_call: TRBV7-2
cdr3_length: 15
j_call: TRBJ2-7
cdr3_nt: TGTGCCAGCAGCCCCGGGGTGGGGTTCCTCTACGAGCAGTACTTC
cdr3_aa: CASSPGVGFLYEQYF

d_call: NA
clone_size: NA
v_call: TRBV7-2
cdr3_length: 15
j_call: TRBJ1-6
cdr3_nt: TGTGCCAGCAGCTTAGCGGCCAGTAGCAAGTCACCCCTCCACTTT
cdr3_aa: CASSLAASSKSPLHF

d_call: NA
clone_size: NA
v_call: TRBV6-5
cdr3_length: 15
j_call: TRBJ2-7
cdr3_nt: TGTGCCAGTAGTTACGGGCGGGGTAGCTCCTACGAGCAGTACTTC
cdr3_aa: CASSYGRGSSYEQYF

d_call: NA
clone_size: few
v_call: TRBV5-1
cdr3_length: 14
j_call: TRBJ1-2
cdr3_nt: TGCGCCAGCAGCTTGGATTCAGGGTCCTATGGCTACACCTTC
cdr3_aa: CASSLDSGSYGYTF

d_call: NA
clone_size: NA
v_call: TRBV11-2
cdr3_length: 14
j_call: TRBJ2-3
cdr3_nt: TGTGCCAGCAGCTTAGGTACTAGCACAGATACGCAGTATTTT
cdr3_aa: CASSLGTSTDTQYF

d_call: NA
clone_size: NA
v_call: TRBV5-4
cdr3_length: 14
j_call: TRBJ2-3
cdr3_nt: TGTGCCAGCAGCTTGGCCCAAAGCACAGATACGCAGTATTTT
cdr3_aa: CASSLAQSTDTQYF

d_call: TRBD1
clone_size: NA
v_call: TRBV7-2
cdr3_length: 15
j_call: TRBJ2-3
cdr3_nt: TGTGCCAGCAGCTTAGGACAGGGGGGAGTCGATACGCAGTATTTT
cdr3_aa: CASSLGQGGVDTQYF

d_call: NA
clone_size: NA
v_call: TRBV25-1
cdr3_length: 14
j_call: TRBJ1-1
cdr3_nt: TGTGCCAGCATCCACGGTCGGAGGTGCACTGAAGCTTTCTTT
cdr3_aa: CASIHGRRCTEAFF

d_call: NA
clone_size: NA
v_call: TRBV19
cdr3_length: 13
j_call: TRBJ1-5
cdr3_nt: TGTGCCCCAGGGATATCTAGCAATCAGCCCCAGCATTTT
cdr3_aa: CAPGISSNQPQHF

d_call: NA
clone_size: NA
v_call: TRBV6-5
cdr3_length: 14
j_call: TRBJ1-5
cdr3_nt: TGTGCCAGCAAGAGAGGGCAGAGCAATCAGCCCCAGCATTTT
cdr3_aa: CASKRGQSNQPQHF

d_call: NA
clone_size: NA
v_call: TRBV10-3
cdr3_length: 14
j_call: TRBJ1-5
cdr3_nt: TGTGCCATCAGTGAGTCTGGAGGTAATCAGCCCCAGCATTTT
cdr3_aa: CAISESGGNQPQHF

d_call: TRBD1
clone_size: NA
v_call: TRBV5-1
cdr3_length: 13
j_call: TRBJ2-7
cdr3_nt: TGCGCCAGCAGCTTGGTTGGGACAGCCGAGCAGTACTTC
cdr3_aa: CASSLVGTAEQYF

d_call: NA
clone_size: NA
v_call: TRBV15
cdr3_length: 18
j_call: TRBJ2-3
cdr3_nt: TGTGCCACCAGCAGTGTATTGACAGGACTCTCGGGGACAGATACGCAGTATTTT
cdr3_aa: CATSSVLTGLSGTDTQYF

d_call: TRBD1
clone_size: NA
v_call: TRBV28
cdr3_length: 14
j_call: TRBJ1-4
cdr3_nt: TGTGCCAGCAGCCCGGACAGGGGGCGAGAAAAACTGTTTTTT
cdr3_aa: CASSPDRGREKLFF

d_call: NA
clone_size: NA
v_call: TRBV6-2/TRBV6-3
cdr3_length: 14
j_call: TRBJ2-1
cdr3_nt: TGTGCCAGCAGTTACTGGGCGGGGTCGGATGAGCAGTTCTTC
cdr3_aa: CASSYWAGSDEQFF

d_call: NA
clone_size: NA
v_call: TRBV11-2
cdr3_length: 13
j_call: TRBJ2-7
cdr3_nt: TGTGCCAGCAGCTTAGGGCATGGCGGCGAGCAGTACTTC
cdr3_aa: CASSLGHGGEQYF

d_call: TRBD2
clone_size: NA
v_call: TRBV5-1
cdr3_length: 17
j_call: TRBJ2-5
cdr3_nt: TGCGCCAGCAGCTTTACAAGGGGACTAGCGGGGCAAGAGACCCAGTACTTC
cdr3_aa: CASSFTRGLAGQETQYF

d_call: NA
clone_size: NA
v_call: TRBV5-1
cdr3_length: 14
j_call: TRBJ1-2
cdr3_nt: TGCGCCAGCAGCTTGGGACAGTTTAACTATGGCTACACCTTC
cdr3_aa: CASSLGQFNYGYTF

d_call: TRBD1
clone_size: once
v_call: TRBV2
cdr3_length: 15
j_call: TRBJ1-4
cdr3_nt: TGTGCCAGCAGTATCTCCGGGACAGGATCTGAAAAACTGTTTTTT
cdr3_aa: CASSISGTGSEKLFF

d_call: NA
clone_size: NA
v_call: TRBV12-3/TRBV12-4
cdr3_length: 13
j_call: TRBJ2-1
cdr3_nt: TGTGCCAGCAGTTTACGGGTCCCGGATGAGCAGTTCTTC
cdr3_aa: CASSLRVPDEQFF

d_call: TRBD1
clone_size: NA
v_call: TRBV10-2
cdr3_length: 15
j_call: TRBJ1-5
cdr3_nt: TGCGCCAGCAGTGAGTGGACAGGGGAAAATCAGCCCCAGCATTTT
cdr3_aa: CASSEWTGENQPQHF

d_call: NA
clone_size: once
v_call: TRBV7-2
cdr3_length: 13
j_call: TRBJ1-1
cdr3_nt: TGTGCCAGCAGCTGGGACATGAACACTGAAGCTTTCTTT
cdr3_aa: CASSWDMNTEAFF

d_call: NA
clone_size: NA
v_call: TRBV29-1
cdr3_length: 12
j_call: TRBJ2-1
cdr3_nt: TGCAGCGTTGTTTTGTCCGACAATGAGCAGTTCTTC
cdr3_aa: CSVVLSDNEQFF